This record concerns one T cell receptor beta chain sequence. This record belongs to a study of blood T cell repertoires in COVID-19. Background on the study: The samples span acute and convalescent COVID-19 from the United States, Italy and Spain. The analysed material was cDNA or gDNA that came from T cells, B-cell-depleted T cells, or PBMCs.

Per the authors' pipeline: Estimated nucleated cell counts came from reference gene primer amplification. Measured with immunoSEQ multiplex PCR; TCRdb has only the in-frame clones, and not every one. From that table come the V and J calls and clone size; the DNA was used to work out D and trimming. The sample carries roughly 68,000 clones, roughly nine tenths recorded once. The V end lost 7 bases, the J end lost 5 bases, and 14 bases lay between the germline ends. The CDR3 has 14 residues. Looked up from germline, CDR1 is MNHEY and CDR2 is SMNVEV (reference sequence). This TCR was recovered from a woman aged 50 to 60 with active COVID-19. V usage is TRBV27 and J usage is TRBJ2-2; weak D call: TRBD2 (6 bases). Material: peripheral blood. The CDR3 DNA follows: TGTGCCAGCATTCGCCGGGGAGGTACCGGGGAGCTGTTTTTT. Translation: CASIRRGGTGELFF.